This TCR beta chain was documented in a study of cytomegalovirus exposure and HLA in healthy donors. Both 60 Vbeta primers and 13 Jbeta primers went into the PCR. Profiled with immunoSEQ multiplex PCR; TCRdb holds only in-frame clones, not every one. The sample has about 150,000 clones, approximately 78% seen once. This clonotype was sampled from a woman in her fifties or sixties in good health and CMV-seropositive. The specimen sequenced was PBMCs.

The CDR3 nucleotides read TGCAGCGTGGGGGGACAGGGTCGCGGAGAGACCCAGTACTTC. Protein product: CSVGGQGRGETQYF. V usage is TRBV29-1 and J usage is TRBJ2-5; 9 bases are shared with TRBD1. The V segment lost 6 bases and the J segment 4 bases; nucleotides outside the gene matches: 9. CDR3 length: 14 amino acids. Germline assignment: CDR1 SQVTM and CDR2 ANQGSEA.